What follows describes a single TCR beta chain. With random hexamers, reverse transcription was performed on roughly 0.5 to 1 ug of RNA. In TCRdb, the immunoSEQ multiplex PCR reads were re-called with MiXCR into one record per CDR3 protein. This sample has some 120,000 distinct CDR3 sequences, with 85% to 95% found just once. The data are from a study of CD8 T cells in Susac syndrome. High-throughput TCR beta sequencing covered peripheral CD8+ and CD4+ T cells. Germline CDR1 reads LGHNA; CDR2 reads YSLEER. The V and J ends lost 3 bases and 1 base respectively, with 9 bases between them. The CDR3 sequence is 14 residues long.

This clonotype was sampled from a human donor in good health. V usage is TRBV4-3 and J usage is TRBJ1-2; D may be TRBD1 (6 bases). The sequenced sample was CD8+ T cells from PBMCs. The CDR3 sequence is CASSHDRSNYGYTF. The CDR3 nucleotides read TGCGCCAGCAGCCATGACAGGAGTAACTATGGCTACACCTTC.